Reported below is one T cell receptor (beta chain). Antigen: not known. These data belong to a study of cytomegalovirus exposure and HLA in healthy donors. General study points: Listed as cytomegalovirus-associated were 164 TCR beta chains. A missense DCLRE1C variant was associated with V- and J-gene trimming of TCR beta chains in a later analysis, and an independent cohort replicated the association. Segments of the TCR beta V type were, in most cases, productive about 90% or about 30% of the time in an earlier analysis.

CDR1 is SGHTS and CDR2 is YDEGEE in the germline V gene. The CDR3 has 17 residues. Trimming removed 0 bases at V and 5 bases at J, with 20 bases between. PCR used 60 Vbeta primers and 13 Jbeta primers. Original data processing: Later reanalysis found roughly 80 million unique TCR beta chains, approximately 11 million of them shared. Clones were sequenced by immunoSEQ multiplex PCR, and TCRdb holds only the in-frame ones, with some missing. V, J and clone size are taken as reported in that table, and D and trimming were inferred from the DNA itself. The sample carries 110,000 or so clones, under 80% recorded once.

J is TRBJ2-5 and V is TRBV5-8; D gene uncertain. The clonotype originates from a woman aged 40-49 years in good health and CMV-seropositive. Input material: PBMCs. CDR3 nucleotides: TGTGCCAGCAGCTTGGGAATTTTGGGCCGCAGCAGGGAGACCCAGTACTTC. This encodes CASSLGILGRSRETQYF.